What follows are 19 T cell receptor beta chains derived from one specimen sequenced in a study of monozygotic twins with inflammatory bowel disease. No DNA is given; TCRdb re-called the 5' RACE reads and lists each CDR3 protein once. In total, the table holds approximately 100,000 distinct CDR3 sequences. Material: blood. The source of these receptors is a human donor with ulcerative colitis or Crohn's disease, or a healthy co-twin of an affected twin (not recorded which).

The V and J genes are TRBV5-1 and TRBJ2-5; TCRdb names TRBD2, which stays unverified in the absence of DNA. CDR3 length equals 15 residues. Per germline, CDR1 SGHRS and CDR2 YFSETQ. CDR3 residues: CASSRTSGSAETQYF.

The chain carries TRBV19 and TRBJ2-4; the TCRdb call, TRBD2, lacks DNA for checking. The germline V gene encodes CDR1 LNHDA and CDR2 SQIVND (reference sequence). The CDR3 has 14 amino acids. The CDR3 sequence: CASSPSNPKNIQYF.

This chain connects TRBV5-1 to TRBJ2-1; TCRdb proposes TRBD1, but this gene call is untestable without DNA. Germline V gene sequence: CDR1 SGHRS, CDR2 YFSETQ. The CDR3 has 15 residues. The CDR3 protein is CASSSGTAAENEQFF.

The V and J genes are TRBV28 and TRBJ1-2; checking the TCRdb D call of TRBD1 is not possible without DNA. CDR1 is MDHEN, CDR2 SYDVKM, per germline. The CDR3 has 11 amino acids. The CDR3 reads CASMGGAGYTF.

V usage is TRBV6-5 and J usage is TRBJ1-4; TCRdb's assignment of TRBD1 cannot be checked, as there is no DNA. The germline V gene has CDR1 MNHEY and CDR2 SVGAGI. The CDR3 consists of 16 residues. CDR3 protein: CASSSLWTGGREKLFF.

The rearrangement joins TRBV5-6 to TRBJ1-2. Germline CDR1 SGHDT, CDR2 YYEEEE. The CDR3 runs 15 residues. CDR3 residues: CASSFGGVGNYGYTF.

V gene TRBV12-3 or TRBV12-4 combines with J gene TRBJ2-2; the TCRdb D gene call, TRBD1, has no DNA to confirm it. CDR3 length equals 18 residues. The CDR3 sequence: CASSFTPTPSENTGELFF.

The V and J genes are TRBV5-4 and TRBJ1-2; without DNA, the TCRdb call of TRBD1 cannot be checked. This CDR3 contains 13 residues. CDR1 is SGHNT, CDR2 YYREEE, per germline (reference sequence). CDR3 residues: CASSIGGNYGYTF.

This CDR3 reads CASSYLRGADEQFF. V and J are TRBV6-5 and TRBJ2-1; the D call of TRBD2 rests on TCRdb alone, since no DNA is present to check it. Looked up from germline, CDR1 is MNHEY and CDR2 is SVGAGI. The CDR3 is 14 amino acids.

This chain connects TRBV29-1 to TRBJ2-5; TCRdb lists TRBD1, though no DNA is available to test this call. This CDR3 spans 14 amino acids. Germline lookup yields CDR1 SQVTM and CDR2 ANQGSEA. CDR3 protein: CSVEHWQGAKTQYF.

The rearrangement uses TRBV6-6 and TRBJ2-7; absent DNA, TCRdb's TRBD1 call cannot be checked. CDR1 is MNHNY and CDR2 is SVGAGI in the germline V gene (reference sequence). This CDR3 comprises 13 residues. CDR3 in amino acids: CASSVGPTYEQYF.

The rearrangement uses TRBV5-1 and TRBJ2-5; TCRdb's D call, TRBD1, is unchecked because there is no DNA. Germline-derived CDR1 and CDR2 are SGHRS and YFSETQ. The CDR3 has 17 residues. The chain's CDR3 is CASSLPLTGGAEETQYF. The full variable domain, its missing parts supplied by reference TRBV5-1 and TRBJ2-5, is KAGVTQTPRYLIKTRGQQVTLSCSPISGHRSVSWYQQTPGQGLQFLFEYFSETQRNKGNFPGRFSGRQFSNSRSEMNVSTLELGDSALYLCASSLPLTGGAEETQYFGPGTRLLVL.

This chain uses TRBV20-1 with TRBJ1-2. CDR1 and CDR2 from the germline V gene are DFQATT and SNEGSKA (reference sequence). The CDR3 is 13 amino acids. The CDR3 spells CSARLEEGYGYTF.

The rearrangement links TRBV15 to TRBJ2-2; without DNA, the TCRdb call of TRBD2 cannot be checked. Germline CDR1 is LNHNV and CDR2 is YYDKDF (reference sequence). The CDR3 length is 16 residues. The CDR3 here is CATSGGLAGYTGELFF.

The V call is TRBV19, the J call TRBJ2-1. Germline lookup yields CDR1 LNHDA and CDR2 SQIVND (reference sequence). The CDR3 is 15 residues long. CDR3 in amino acids: CASSIRPGAPDEQFF.

The chain uses TRBV7-9 and TRBJ1-4; the D call of TRBD1 rests on TCRdb alone, since no DNA is present to check it. This CDR3 comprises 15 residues. Germline CDR1 is SEHNR and CDR2 is FQNEAQ (reference sequence). CDR3: CASGPSDRGGEKLFF.

The V and J genes are TRBV4-1 and TRBJ1-2; TCRdb names TRBD1, which stays unverified in the absence of DNA. Germline CDR1 reads MGHRA; CDR2 reads YSYEKL. The length of the CDR3 is 16 residues. The CDR3 sequence: CASSQDDRAWNYGYTF.

This chain connects TRBV20-1 to TRBJ1-1; TCRdb gives TRBD1 as the D gene, but with no DNA this cannot be confirmed. From germline, CDR1 is DFQATT and CDR2 SNEGSKA (reference sequence). There are 13 residues in the CDR3. The CDR3 reads CRGMGGGNTEAFF.

The chain joins TRBV5-1 to TRBJ1-1. The CDR3 is 14 residues long. Germline-derived CDR1 and CDR2 are SGHRS and YFSETQ. CDR3 protein: CASSHDIVNNEAFF.